The clone carrying this T cell receptor beta chain was detected only once. Its antigen is undetermined. The sample belongs to a study of PD-L1 blockade in urothelial cancer. Whole-study context: The researchers analyzed blood 3 weeks (second dose) and 6 weeks after treatment start. Median T cell yield from blood was approximately 130,000.

Per germline, CDR1 LGHNA and CDR2 YNFKEQ. The CDR3 contains 16 residues. The V end was cut by 0 bases, the J end by 1 base, with 13 bases between. Study-wide results and caveats: More expansion of tumor-associated blood clones, seen at 3 weeks, marked durable-benefit patients.

PCRs were each spiked with synthetic TCR analog templates. Sequencing was performed with immunoSEQ multiplex PCR; in TCRdb, only in-frame clones are kept and a portion is missing. This sample has 85,000 to 130,000 clones, with about 89% found just once. This rearrangement joins TRBV4-2 to TRBJ2-7; no reliable D call. The sample here was PBMCs, taken around atezolizumab (anti-PD-L1) treatment. The sequence was collected from a woman older than 75 with urothelial cancer. This CDR3 is CASSQDRQISSYEQYF. The CDR3 coding sequence is TGTGCCAGCAGCCAAGACAGGCAAATATCGTCCTACGAGCAGTACTTC.